The entry below describes one TCR beta chain. As yet, its antigen is unknown. The data stem from a study of T cell clonotyping in hematopoietic cell transplantation. Study background: Pretransplant recipient samples were taken after cytoreduction. Study outcomes and limitations: At the given depth, recipient repertoires were over 95% de novo clonotypes.

Sequenced by immunoSEQ multiplex PCR; TCRdb stores in-frame clones only, minus some. Of tens of thousands of clones listed, about nine tenths are singletons. Time point defined: recipient sample about 28 days before transplant, after cytoreduction. The sequenced sample was peripheral blood mononuclear cells, obtained before stem cell transplant. This TCR came from a man aged 55-75 years with biphenotypic leukemia. Some clones in this sample may be carry-over from other donors' samples.

CDR3 loop: CASSLVRAGYTF. DNA of the CDR3: TGTGCCAGCAGCTTAGTCAGAGCTGGCTACACCTTC. This chain links TRBV7-9 with TRBJ1-2; D uncertain. CDR3 size: 12 residues. Germline V gene data show CDR1 as SEHNR and CDR2 as FQNEAQ (reference sequence). V was clipped by 1 base and J by 7 bases, with 7 bases between them.